One sample yielded the 9 T cell receptor beta chains listed below, sequenced in a study of blood T cell repertoires in COVID-19. Clones were sequenced by immunoSEQ multiplex PCR, and TCRdb holds only the in-frame ones, with some missing. The sample has around 240,000 clones, around 86% seen once; the top ten hold 2% to 2.5%. Material for sequencing was PBMCs or T cells enriched from blood (not recorded which). The origin of the receptors is a woman in her 50s who had recovered from COVID-19.

The rearrangement uses TRBV12-3 or TRBV12-4 and TRBJ1-2, with D uncertain. The CDR3 is 13 residues long. The ends were cut back, 3 bases at V and 2 bases at J, with 7 bases in the middle. The CDR3 region has the DNA TGTGCCAGCAGTTTTGGGCAAAACTATGGCTACACCTTC. It yields the protein CASSFGQNYGYTF.

The chain joins TRBV6-5 to TRBJ1-2; D may be TRBD1 (6 bases). The CDR3 spans 13 residues. The V end was cut by 7 bases, the J end by 2 bases, with 11 bases between. Germline V gene lookup returns CDR1 MNHEY and CDR2 SVGAGI. DNA of the CDR3: TGTGCCAGCACTGTCACAGGGAACTATGGCTACACCTTC. Translated: CASTVTGNYGYTF.

The gene calls are TRBV28 and TRBJ1-2; 7 bases line up with TRBD1. Unmatched junction bases numbered 4, after V lost 6 bases and J lost 0 bases. The germline gives CDR1 MDHEN, CDR2 SYDVKM. CDR3 length equals 14 residues. The chain's CDR3 is CASSRDSPNYGYTF. The CDR3 nucleotides are TGTGCCAGCAGCCGGGACAGCCCTAACTATGGCTACACCTTC.

This chain joins TRBV7-2 and TRBJ2-7; 11 bases match TRBD2. The germline gives CDR1 SGHTA, CDR2 FQGNSA. The CDR3 extends over 14 amino acids. Trimming took 1 base from V and 5 from J; bases not matched to a gene: 1. CDR3 protein: CASSLELAGDEQYF. The CDR3, as DNA: TGTGCCAGCAGCTTAGAACTAGCGGGAGACGAGCAGTACTTC.

The chain carries TRBV7-2 and TRBJ1-5, with D hard to call. Trimming cost V 3 bases and J 0 bases, with 6 bases left between them. This CDR3 region has 14 residues. The germline V gene has CDR1 SGHTA and CDR2 FQGNSA. CDR3 residues: CASSFQNSNQPQHF. CDR3 nucleotides: TGTGCCAGCAGCTTTCAGAATAGCAATCAGCCCCAGCATTTT.

The chain has TRBV27 and TRBJ2-5; a weak D match, TRBD1 (5 bases). The CDR3 spans 13 residues. Per the germline V gene, CDR1 is MNHEY and CDR2 is SMNVEV (reference sequence). The V end was cut by 6 bases, the J end by 2 bases, with 10 bases between. CDR3 DNA: TGTGCCAGCAGAATGACAGAACAAGAGACCCAGTACTTC. It codes for CASRMTEQETQYF.

This chain connects TRBV4-1 to TRBJ1-2; the D is unclear. This CDR3 is built from 15 residues. Trimming stripped 2 bases from V and 0 bases from J, with 10 bases between. In germline, CDR1 is MGHRA, CDR2 YSYEKL. The CDR3 is CASSQPGRANYGYTF. The CDR3 nucleotides read TGCGCCAGCAGCCAACCGGGGAGAGCTAACTATGGCTACACCTTC.

V and J are TRBV21-1 and TRBJ1-5; TRBD1, the table's D call, lacks a check against the DNA. TRBV21-1 is labeled a pseudogene. This CDR3 contains 16 residues. The CDR3 nucleotides read TGTGCCAGCAGCAAAGGGGAGACAGGGTACAAGGGGCCCCAGCATTTT. Encoded protein: CASSKGETGYKGPQHF.

The chain has TRBV5-4 and TRBJ1-2; 8 bases map to TRBD1. The CDR3 contains 15 residues. Germline lookup yields CDR1 SGHNT and CDR2 YYREEE (reference sequence). V shed 3 bases, J shed 4 bases, and the junction held 8 bases outside the gene matches. This CDR3 reads CASSSQGQDFYGYTF. CDR3 coding DNA: TGTGCCAGCAGCTCCCAGGGACAGGACTTCTATGGCTACACCTTC.